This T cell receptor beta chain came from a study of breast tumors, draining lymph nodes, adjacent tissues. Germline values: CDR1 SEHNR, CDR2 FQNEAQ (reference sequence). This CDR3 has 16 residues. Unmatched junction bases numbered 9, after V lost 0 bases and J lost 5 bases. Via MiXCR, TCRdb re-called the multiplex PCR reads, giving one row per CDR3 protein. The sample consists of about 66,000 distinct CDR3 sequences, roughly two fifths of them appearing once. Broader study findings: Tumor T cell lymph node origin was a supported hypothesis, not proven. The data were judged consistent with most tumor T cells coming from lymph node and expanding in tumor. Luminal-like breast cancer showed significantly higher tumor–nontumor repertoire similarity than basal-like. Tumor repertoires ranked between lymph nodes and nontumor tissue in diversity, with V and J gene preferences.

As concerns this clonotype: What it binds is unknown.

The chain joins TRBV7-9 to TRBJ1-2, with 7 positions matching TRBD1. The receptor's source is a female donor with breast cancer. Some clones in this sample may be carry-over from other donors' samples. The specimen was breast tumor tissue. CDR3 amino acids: CASSLARRGSFYGYTF. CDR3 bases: TGTGCCAGCAGCTTAGCGCGCAGGGGGTCCTTTTATGGCTACACCTTC.